This record covers a single T cell receptor beta chain. The target antigen is unknown. This sample was taken from a study of cytomegalovirus exposure and HLA in healthy donors. The study, taken as a whole, reports: The authors enumerated over 150 TCR beta chains as linked to cytomegalovirus. According to a subsequent analysis, TCR clusters identified in the first cohort showed a tendency to co-occur across the 120 or so validation repertoires. Most TCR sequences were seen very rarely across donors, but some public TCRs occurred in many.

The repertoire was sequenced with immunoSEQ multiplex PCR; TCRdb's copy has only in-frame clones and lacks some. The sample shows fewer than 300,000 clones, roughly 90% of them seen only once. V lost 4 bases to trimming and J lost 3 bases; unmatched junction nucleotides: 4. This CDR3 contains 14 residues. Germline V lookup: CDR1 SGHDT, CDR2 YYEEEE. This TCR derives from a woman between 18 and 30 years old in good health and CMV-seronegative. J is TRBJ1-5 and V is TRBV5-6; 7 nucleotides line up with TRBD1. The sample taken for sequencing was PBMCs. CDR3 residues: CASSPRGINQPQHF. The CDR3 nucleotides read TGTGCCAGCAGCCCCAGGGGGATCAATCAGCCCCAGCATTTT. Full variable domain (missing parts from reference TRBV5-6 and TRBJ1-5): DAGVTQSPTHLIKTRGQQVTLRCSPKSGHDTVSWYQQALGQGPQFIFQYYEEEERQRGNFPDRFSGHQFPNYSSELNVNALLLGDSALYLCASSPRGINQPQHFGDGTRLSIL.